One and the same sample provided the 20 T cell receptor beta chains below, sequenced in a study of cytomegalovirus exposure and HLA in healthy donors. Profiling relied on immunoSEQ multiplex PCR, and the TCRdb table lists in-frame clones only, not all of them. In the table there are over 150,000 clones, 80% to 90% of which are singletons. The source material was PBMCs. These receptor sequences come from a man in his late teens or twenties in good health and CMV-seropositive.

V is TRBV11-2 and J is TRBJ1-4; D ambiguous. This CDR3 region has 12 residues. CDR1 and CDR2 from the germline V gene are SGHAT and FQNNGV. Trimming removed 5 bases at V and 8 bases at J, with 9 bases between. The CDR3 protein is CASSQAHEKLFF. The CDR3 DNA follows: TGTGCCAGCAGCCAGGCCCACGAAAAACTGTTTTTT.

V is TRBV11-2 and J is TRBJ2-3; 9 bases fit TRBD2. The trim removed 5 bases at V and 1 base at J, leaving 7 bases unmatched. The CDR3 loop spans 16 amino acids. Germline-derived CDR1 and CDR2 are SGHAT and FQNNGV. CDR3 region: CASSQLERGGTDTQYF. The CDR3 coding sequence is TGTGCCAGCAGCCAACTGGAGCGGGGGGGCACAGATACGCAGTATTTT.

This clone was detected only a few times. The chain recombines TRBV9 with TRBJ1-5; perhaps TRBD1 as D (5 bases). The CDR3 covers 15 residues. Trimming left V 2 bases short and J 3 bases short, with 12 bases between. CDR1 is SGDLS, CDR2 YYNGEE, per germline. In DNA, the CDR3 is TGTGCCAGCAGCGTCACAGGCTCCTCCAATCAGCCCCAGCATTTT. Protein: CASSVTGSSNQPQHF.

V is TRBV19 and J is TRBJ2-7, with 7 bases aligning to TRBD2. The CDR3 is 13 amino acids. Germline lookup yields CDR1 LNHDA and CDR2 SQIVND (reference sequence). J gave up 3 bases and V 8 bases, and 7 bases lay outside the gene matches. The DNA for the CDR3 is TGTGCCAGTTCGGGGAGGGCCAGCTACGAGCAGTACTTC. It encodes CASSGRASYEQYF. Full variable domain (missing parts from reference TRBV19 and TRBJ2-7): DGGITQSPKYLFRKEGQNVTLSCEQNLNHDAMYWYRQDPGQGLRLIYYSQIVNDFQKGDIAEGYSVSREKKESFPLTVTSAQKNPTAFYLCASSGRASYEQYFGPGTRLTVT.

The chain has TRBV5-6 and TRBJ1-6; the D gene is possibly TRBD1 (5 bases). The CDR3 runs 16 residues. Per germline, CDR1 SGHDT and CDR2 YYEEEE. Trimming removed 0 bases at V and 2 bases at J, with 9 bases between. The CDR3 here is CASSLDSRAYNSPLHF. For the CDR3, the DNA is TGTGCCAGCAGCTTGGATTCCAGGGCCTATAATTCACCCCTCCACTTT.

The V and J genes are TRBV9 and TRBJ2-6; 8 bases fit TRBD1. This CDR3 has 18 residues. Germline V gene lookup returns CDR1 SGDLS and CDR2 YYNGEE. Unmatched junction bases numbered 8, after V lost 3 bases and J lost 0 bases. DNA for the CDR3: TGTGCCAGCAGCGCCCTGACAGGGGACTTCTCTGGGGCCAACGTCCTGACTTTC. This translates into CASSALTGDFSGANVLTF. The entire variable domain, with the rest obtained from reference TRBV9 and TRBJ2-6, is as follows: DSGVTQTPKHLITATGQRVTLRCSPRSGDLSVYWYQQSLDQGLQFLIQYYNGEERAKGNILERFSAQQFPDLHSELNLSSLELGDSALYFCASSALTGDFSGANVLTFGAGSRLTVL.

This rearrangement joins TRBV4-2 to TRBJ2-7, with TRBD2 matching over 8 bases. Germline V gene lookup returns CDR1 LGHNA and CDR2 YNFKEQ. CDR3 length: 15 residues. V lost 4 bases and J lost 1; bases outside the gene matches: 6. The CDR3 region has the DNA TGTGCCAGCAGCCGCCCGACTAGCGCTTCCTACGAGCAGTACTTC. This gives the protein CASSRPTSASYEQYF.

In this sample, this clone turned up once. This chain connects TRBV6-8 to TRBJ2-7, with D possibly matching TRBD1 (6 bases). Looked up from germline, CDR1 is MNHGY and CDR2 is SAAAGT. Trimming took off 6 bases at V and 0 bases at J, with 15 bases between the two ends. The CDR3 loop spans 15 amino acids. CDR3 in DNA: TGTGCCAGCAGCTTCGGACAGACAACCTCCTACGAGCAGTACTTC. Translated: CASSFGQTTSYEQYF.

A note on this clone: A far larger clone is only one base removed, so a read error is likely. The chain couples TRBV5-4 to TRBJ2-7; weak D call: TRBD2 (5 bases). Germline CDR1 SGHNT, CDR2 YYREEE (reference sequence). The CDR3 runs 13 residues. In DNA, the CDR3 is TGCGCCAGCAGCCGGCTAGCCCACTACGAGCAGTACTTC. Translated, it gives CASSRLAHYEQYF.

V usage is TRBV5-8 and J usage is TRBJ1-5, with 7 positions matching TRBD1. The CDR3 totals 14 residues. V trimming: 4 bases; J trimming: 7 bases; junction bases outside the gene matches: 8. Per germline, CDR1 SGHTS and CDR2 YDEGEE. As DNA, the CDR3 is TGTGCCAGCAGCCGCGGGACAGCCTGGCAGCCCCAGCATTTT. Translation: CASSRGTAWQPQHF.

This rearrangement joins TRBV9 to TRBJ2-3, with 10 bases matching TRBD2. CDR3 size: 15 residues. Germline V lookup: CDR1 SGDLS, CDR2 YYNGEE. The J segment lost 1 base and the V segment lost 3 bases, leaving 2 bases of the junction unmatched. CDR3 DNA: TGTGCCAGCAGCGGCGGACTAGCGGGCACAGATACGCAGTATTTT. Encoded protein: CASSGGLAGTDTQYF.

The chain links TRBV19 to TRBJ1-1; the match to TRBD1 covers 7 bases. CDR1 is LNHDA and CDR2 is SQIVND in the germline V gene (reference sequence). Losses at the gene ends were 7 bases for V and 9 bases for J; bases not matched to a gene: 8. This CDR3 comprises 12 residues. CDR3 DNA: TGTGCCAGTAATGTGACAGGGTCCCAAGCTTTCTTT. Protein product: CASNVTGSQAFF.

This clone was recorded once. The rearrangement joins TRBV9 to TRBJ2-5, with 8 positions matching TRBD1. Looked up from germline, CDR1 is SGDLS and CDR2 is YYNGEE. The CDR3 is 14 amino acids. Losses at the gene ends were 5 bases for V and 4 bases for J; bases not matched to a gene: 7. CDR3 DNA sequence: TGTGCCAGCAGTGCCCAGGGGGCTGGAGAGACCCAGTACTTC. Amino acids: CASSAQGAGETQYF. Looking up the rest from reference TRBV9 and TRBJ2-5 gives the full variable domain: DSGVTQTPKHLITATGQRVTLRCSPRSGDLSVYWYQQSLDQGLQFLIQYYNGEERAKGNILERFSAQQFPDLHSELNLSSLELGDSALYFCASSAQGAGETQYFGPGTRLLVL.

This chain connects TRBV27 to TRBJ2-1, with 8 positions matching TRBD2. Per the germline V gene, CDR1 is MNHEY and CDR2 is SMNVEV (reference sequence). There are 13 residues in the CDR3. The J segment lost 6 bases and the V segment lost 7 bases, leaving 5 bases of the junction unmatched. This chain's CDR3 is CASIGGGPNEQFF. CDR3 in DNA: TGTGCCAGCATAGGCGGGGGGCCCAATGAGCAGTTCTTC.

CDR3 nucleotide sequence: TGTGCCAGCAGTGAAGGGACAGGGGTGTATGGCTACACCTTC. It translates to CASSEGTGVYGYTF. The chain employs TRBV6-4 and TRBJ1-2; 10 bases line up with TRBD1. The V gene's germline CDR1 is MRHNA and CDR2 SNTAGT. Trimming took 3 bases from V and 5 from J; bases not matched to a gene: 3. CDR3 size: 14 residues.

This sequence joins TRBV6-5 and TRBJ2-7; 8 nucleotides align to TRBD1. The CDR3 contains 14 residues. Trimming at V came to 7 bases and at J to 3 bases, leaving 8 bases not matched to a gene. Per germline, CDR1 MNHEY and CDR2 SVGAGI. The CDR3 nucleotides read TGTGCCAGCACCCGGACAGGGCTGAACTACGAGCAGTACTTC. Translating gives CASTRTGLNYEQYF.

A remark on this clone: One end of the junction does not line up with germline, which may come from a read error. Other nucleotide sequences in the sample specify the same CDR3. The chain employs TRBV20-1 and TRBJ2-1; D remains unclear. The CDR3 is 11 residues long. Germline values: CDR1 DFQATT, CDR2 SNEGSKA (reference sequence). Here the CDR3 reads CSARDYDEQFF. The CDR3 DNA reads TGCAGTGCTAGAGACTACGATGAGCAGTTCTTC.

This clone was recorded once. The identical CDR3 is also encoded by other nucleotide sequences in the sample. The chain is built from TRBV5-1 and TRBJ2-1; 7 bases line up with TRBD2. CDR3 length: 16 residues. Trimming removed 0 bases from V and 1 base from J; junction bases left unmatched: 4. CDR1 and CDR2 (germline): SGHRS, YFSETQ. The CDR3 sequence is CASSLVGGGSYNEQFF. Written as DNA, the CDR3 is TGCGCCAGCAGCTTGGTGGGGGGAGGGTCCTACAATGAGCAGTTCTTC.

The rearrangement links TRBV7-2 to TRBJ2-3, with TRBD2 as a possible D gene (7 bases). This CDR3 has 16 amino acids. The V end was cut by 3 bases, the J end by 3 bases, with 16 bases between. Germline assignment: CDR1 SGHTA and CDR2 FQGNSA. The CDR3 here is CASSLGGGEGTDTQYF. The CDR3 nucleotides are TGTGCCAGCAGCTTGGGGGGGGGCGAAGGAACAGATACGCAGTATTTT.

The genes are TRBV7-2 and TRBJ2-5, with 8 bases lining up with TRBD2. This CDR3 is built from 17 residues. The V gene's germline CDR1 is SGHTA and CDR2 FQGNSA. Losses at the gene ends were 4 bases for V and 7 bases for J; bases not matched to a gene: 17. The DNA for the CDR3 is TGTGCCAGCAGCTCCGCCAATCCGTCGGGAGGGACAAGGACCCAGTACTTC. Its protein is CASSSANPSGGTRTQYF.